This TCR beta chain was observed in a study of T cell changes during pregnancy in multiple sclerosis. Sequencing used immunoSEQ multiplex PCR; TCRdb keeps in-frame clones, though not all of them. Of about 44,000 clones detected, about 93% appear once; the ten largest clones hold around 0.64%. This CDR3 comprises 14 residues. CDR1 is SGHNT and CDR2 is YYREEE in the germline V gene (reference sequence). V was pared by 4 bases and J by 2 bases, with 12 bases between. The sequence derives from a female donor with multiple sclerosis, enrolled in a pregnancy study. The chain has TRBV5-4 and TRBJ2-5; perhaps TRBD2 as D (7 bases). Material: CD4+ T cells from peripheral blood mononuclear cells, obtained before pregnancy. The CDR3 loop reads CASSRGGRQETQYF. CDR3 DNA sequence: TGTGCCAGCAGCCGCGGGGGCAGGCAAGAGACCCAGTACTTC.